These T cell receptor beta chains were read from a single sample in a study of neurological immune-mediated disorders. TCRdb reprocessed the 5' RACE reads via MiXCR and lists one record per CDR3 protein. The sample lists around 50,000 distinct CDR3 sequences, roughly 3.2% seen once, with around 3.3% in the top ten. Sequenced: PBMCs. These receptors all stem from a woman aged 25 to 39 with multiple sclerosis. Both conserved end residues are part of each CDR3. The D gene is left open where the match is weak. Clone size appears in some rows only: once, few, many, or a class for an expanded clone.

v_gene: TRBV20-1; d_gene: TRBD2; abundance: many; j_gene: TRBJ2-7; CDR3aa: CSARDYSGVSYEQYF; CDR3nt: TGCAGTGCTAGAGACTATAGCGGGGTCTCCTACGAGCAGTACTTC
v_gene: TRBV20-1; d_gene: NA; abundance: many; j_gene: TRBJ2-7; CDR3aa: CSAMAPGGQNSYEQYF; CDR3nt: TGCAGTGCTATGGCCCCTGGGGGGCAGAACTCCTACGAGCAGTACTTC
v_gene: TRBV20-1; d_gene: TRBD1; abundance: many; j_gene: TRBJ2-3; CDR3aa: CSARRQGTDTQYF; CDR3nt: TGCAGTGCTAGGAGACAGGGGACAGATACGCAGTATTTT
v_gene: TRBV20-1; d_gene: TRBD1; abundance: many; j_gene: TRBJ2-5; CDR3aa: CSASVPGGRETQYF; CDR3nt: TGCAGTGCTAGTGTTCCAGGGGGCAGAGAGACCCAGTACTTC
v_gene: TRBV5-6; d_gene: NA; abundance: many; j_gene: TRBJ2-1; CDR3aa: CASSLDSGHYNEQFF; CDR3nt: TGTGCCAGCAGCTTGGATAGCGGACACTACAATGAGCAGTTCTTC
v_gene: TRBV4-2; d_gene: NA; abundance: few; j_gene: TRBJ2-1; CDR3aa: CASSQNGGGYRYNEQFF; CDR3nt: TGTGCCAGCAGCCAAAACGGGGGCGGGTACAGATACAATGAGCAGTTCTTC
v_gene: TRBV4-3; d_gene: NA; abundance: many; j_gene: TRBJ1-5; CDR3aa: CASSPNTNQPQNF; CDR3nt: TGCGCCAGCAGCCCGAACACAAATCAGCCCCAGAATTTT
v_gene: TRBV20-1; d_gene: NA; abundance: many; j_gene: TRBJ1-1; CDR3aa: CSARVGDRPLNTEAFF; CDR3nt: TGCAGTGCTAGAGTCGGAGACAGGCCCTTGAACACTGAAGCTTTCTTT
v_gene: TRBV5-1; d_gene: NA; abundance: many; j_gene: TRBJ2-3; CDR3aa: CASREQGPSTDTQYF; CDR3nt: TGCGCCAGCAGAGAGCAGGGGCCTAGCACAGATACGCAGTATTTT
v_gene: TRBV5-1; d_gene: TRBD1; abundance: few; j_gene: TRBJ2-3; CDR3aa: CASSWAGTGNSDTQYF; CDR3nt: TGCGCCAGCAGCTGGGCCGGGACAGGGAATTCAGATACGCAGTATTTT
v_gene: TRBV28; d_gene: NA; abundance: many; j_gene: TRBJ2-1; CDR3aa: CASIKQGRTNEQFF; CDR3nt: TGTGCCAGCATTAAACAGGGACGAACCAATGAGCAGTTCTTC
v_gene: TRBV5-1; d_gene: NA; abundance: many; j_gene: TRBJ2-5; CDR3aa: CASSPGTQETQYF; CDR3nt: TGCGCCAGCAGCCCCGGGACTCAAGAGACCCAGTACTTC
v_gene: TRBV19; d_gene: TRBD1; abundance: NA; j_gene: TRBJ1-1; CDR3aa: CASQRQGKNTEAFF; CDR3nt: TGTGCCAGTCAACGACAGGGAAAAAACACTGAAGCTTTCTTT
v_gene: TRBV5-6; d_gene: NA; abundance: NA; j_gene: TRBJ2-5; CDR3aa: CASSAGTHTWTETQYF; CDR3nt: TGTGCCAGCAGCGCCGGGACCCACACATGGACAGAGACCCAGTACTTC
v_gene: TRBV3-1; d_gene: NA; abundance: many; j_gene: TRBJ2-3; CDR3aa: CASSQDNMDTQYF; CDR3nt: TGTGCCAGCAGCCAAGATAACATGGATACGCAGTATTTT
v_gene: TRBV29-1; d_gene: NA; abundance: many; j_gene: TRBJ2-3; CDR3aa: CSILPDGGSGRDTQYF; CDR3nt: TGCAGCATACTCCCCGACGGGGGCTCGGGGAGAGATACGCAGTATTTT
v_gene: TRBV5-1; d_gene: NA; abundance: few; j_gene: TRBJ2-6; CDR3aa: CASSGAGAAKVLTF; CDR3nt: TGCGCCAGCAGCGGGGCAGGGGCCGCCAAAGTCCTGACTTTC
v_gene: TRBV5-1; d_gene: NA; abundance: many; j_gene: TRBJ1-1; CDR3aa: CASSLGAGPNTEAFF; CDR3nt: TGCGCCAGCAGCTTGGGGGCAGGCCCGAACACTGAAGCTTTCTTT
v_gene: TRBV12-3/TRBV12-4; d_gene: NA; abundance: many; j_gene: TRBJ2-6; CDR3aa: CASSSGEAGANVLTF; CDR3nt: TGTGCCAGCAGTTCAGGGGAGGCTGGGGCCAACGTCCTGACTTTC
v_gene: TRBV7-9; d_gene: NA; abundance: many; j_gene: TRBJ2-7; CDR3aa: CASSPVTPRLGRHYEQYF; CDR3nt: TGTGCCAGCAGCCCAGTTACCCCACGTTTGGGACGACATTACGAGCAGTACTTC
v_gene: TRBV20-1; d_gene: NA; abundance: few; j_gene: TRBJ1-2; CDR3aa: CSARDPGNRVDYGYTF; CDR3nt: TGCAGTGCTAGAGACCCGGGGAACAGGGTGGATTATGGCTACACCTTC
v_gene: TRBV7-2; d_gene: TRBD2; abundance: many; j_gene: TRBJ2-7; CDR3aa: CASSLSLAVSYEQYF; CDR3nt: TGTGCCAGCAGCTTATCTCTAGCGGTCTCCTACGAGCAGTACTTC
v_gene: TRBV27; d_gene: NA; abundance: many; j_gene: TRBJ2-5; CDR3aa: CASSPQEQETQYF; CDR3nt: TGTGCCAGCAGTCCCCAAGAACAAGAGACCCAGTACTTC
v_gene: TRBV20-1; d_gene: TRBD2; abundance: many; j_gene: TRBJ2-1; CDR3aa: CSALSVPGLAGGNEQFF; CDR3nt: TGCAGTGCTCTCAGTGTTCCGGGACTAGCGGGAGGCAATGAGCAGTTCTTC
v_gene: TRBV6-4; d_gene: TRBD2; abundance: many; j_gene: TRBJ2-1; CDR3aa: CASSPFSGSSSYNEQFF; CDR3nt: TGTGCCAGCAGTCCCTTTAGCGGGTCTAGCTCCTACAATGAGCAGTTCTTC
v_gene: TRBV29-1; d_gene: NA; abundance: many; j_gene: TRBJ2-7; CDR3aa: CSVAVSREYEQYF; CDR3nt: TGCAGCGTCGCTGTCTCGAGGGAGTACGAGCAGTACTTC
v_gene: TRBV12-3/TRBV12-4; d_gene: NA; abundance: many; j_gene: TRBJ2-7; CDR3aa: CASSGTTYEQYF; CDR3nt: TGTGCCAGTAGCGGCACAACCTACGAGCAGTACTTC
v_gene: TRBV20-1; d_gene: TRBD2; abundance: many; j_gene: TRBJ2-5; CDR3aa: CSATLKAGAGYETQYF; CDR3nt: TGCAGTGCCACCCTCAAAGCGGGGGCGGGATATGAGACCCAGTACTTC
v_gene: TRBV7-3; d_gene: NA; abundance: many; j_gene: TRBJ2-1; CDR3aa: CASSLSVAYEQFF; CDR3nt: TGTGCCAGCAGCTTAAGTGTGGCTTATGAGCAGTTCTTC
v_gene: TRBV5-1; d_gene: TRBD2; abundance: many; j_gene: TRBJ2-2; CDR3aa: CASSETGTSGRKGTGELFF; CDR3nt: TGCGCCAGCAGTGAGACCGGGACTAGCGGGAGGAAGGGCACCGGGGAGCTGTTTTTT
v_gene: TRBV29-1; d_gene: TRBD1; abundance: many; j_gene: TRBJ2-7; CDR3aa: CSVEEVDRGTYEQYF; CDR3nt: TGCAGCGTTGAAGAGGTGGACAGGGGGACCTACGAGCAGTACTTC
v_gene: TRBV5-1; d_gene: NA; abundance: many; j_gene: TRBJ1-4; CDR3aa: CASSFGDGTNEKLFF; CDR3nt: TGCGCCAGCAGCTTTGGGGACGGGACTAATGAAAAACTGTTTTTT
v_gene: TRBV29-1; d_gene: TRBD1; abundance: many; j_gene: TRBJ2-2; CDR3aa: CSVKGAVTGELFF; CDR3nt: TGCAGCGTAAAGGGGGCGGTTACCGGGGAGCTGTTTTTT
v_gene: TRBV10-2; d_gene: NA; abundance: many; j_gene: TRBJ2-7; CDR3aa: CASSPGGRALYEQYF; CDR3nt: TGCGCCAGCAGTCCCGGCGGCAGGGCTCTCTACGAGCAGTACTTC
v_gene: TRBV29-1; d_gene: NA; abundance: NA; j_gene: TRBJ1-1; CDR3aa: CSVAGQMNTEAFF; CDR3nt: TGCAGCGTCGCGGGACAAATGAACACTGAAGCTTTCTTT
v_gene: TRBV3-1; d_gene: TRBD2; abundance: many; j_gene: TRBJ2-7; CDR3aa: CASSPGLAGVYEQYF; CDR3nt: TGTGCCAGCAGCCCGGGACTAGCGGGAGTCTACGAGCAGTACTTC
v_gene: TRBV10-3; d_gene: NA; abundance: NA; j_gene: TRBJ2-7; CDR3aa: CAISGGTTYYEQYF; CDR3nt: TGTGCCATCAGTGGCGGGACCACCTACTACGAGCAGTACTTC
v_gene: TRBV7-6; d_gene: NA; abundance: many; j_gene: TRBJ1-1; CDR3aa: CASSSRQGMNTEAFF; CDR3nt: TGTGCCAGCAGCTCGAGGCAGGGGATGAACACTGAAGCTTTCTTT
v_gene: TRBV5-1; d_gene: NA; abundance: many; j_gene: TRBJ1-1; CDR3aa: CASSSGVMNTEAFF; CDR3nt: TGCGCCAGCAGCTCGGGAGTGATGAACACTGAAGCTTTCTTT
v_gene: TRBV7-9; d_gene: TRBD1; abundance: many; j_gene: TRBJ2-2; CDR3aa: CASSPDRDTGELFF; CDR3nt: TGTGCCAGCAGCCCAGACAGGGACACCGGGGAGCTGTTTTTT
v_gene: TRBV20-1; d_gene: NA; abundance: many; j_gene: TRBJ2-1; CDR3aa: CSASGPPGFF; CDR3nt: TGCAGTGCATCCGGGCCCCCGGGTTTCTTC
v_gene: TRBV11-2; d_gene: NA; abundance: many; j_gene: TRBJ2-7; CDR3aa: CASSILTGRVYEQYF; CDR3nt: TGTGCCAGCAGTATCTTAACCGGGAGAGTCTACGAGCAGTACTTC